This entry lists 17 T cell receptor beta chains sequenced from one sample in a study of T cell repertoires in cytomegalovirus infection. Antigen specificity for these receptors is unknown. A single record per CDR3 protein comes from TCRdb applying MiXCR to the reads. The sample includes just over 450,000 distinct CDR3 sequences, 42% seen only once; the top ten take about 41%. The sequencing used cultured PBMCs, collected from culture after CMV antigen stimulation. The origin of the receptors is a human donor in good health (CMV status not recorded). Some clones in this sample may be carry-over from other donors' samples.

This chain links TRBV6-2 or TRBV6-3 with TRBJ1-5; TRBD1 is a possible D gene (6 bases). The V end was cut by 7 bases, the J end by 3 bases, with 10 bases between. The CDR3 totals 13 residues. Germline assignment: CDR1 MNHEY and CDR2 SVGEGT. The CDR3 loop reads CASNDRFNQPQHF. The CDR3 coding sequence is TGTGCCAGCAACGACAGGTTCAATCAGCCCCAGCATTTT.

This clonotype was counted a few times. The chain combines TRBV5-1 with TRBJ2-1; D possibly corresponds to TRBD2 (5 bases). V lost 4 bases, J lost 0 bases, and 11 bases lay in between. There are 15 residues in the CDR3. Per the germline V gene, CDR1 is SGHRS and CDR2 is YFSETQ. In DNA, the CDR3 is TGCGCCAGCAGCCTAAGCGAGGGCTCCTACAATGAGCAGTTCTTC. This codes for CASSLSEGSYNEQFF.

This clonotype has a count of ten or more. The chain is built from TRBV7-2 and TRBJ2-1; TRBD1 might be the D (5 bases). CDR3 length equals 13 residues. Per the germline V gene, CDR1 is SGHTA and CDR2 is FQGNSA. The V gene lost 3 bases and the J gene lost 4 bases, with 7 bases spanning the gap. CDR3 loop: CASSLQGYNEQFF. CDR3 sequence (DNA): TGTGCCAGCAGCTTGCAGGGTTACAATGAGCAGTTCTTC.

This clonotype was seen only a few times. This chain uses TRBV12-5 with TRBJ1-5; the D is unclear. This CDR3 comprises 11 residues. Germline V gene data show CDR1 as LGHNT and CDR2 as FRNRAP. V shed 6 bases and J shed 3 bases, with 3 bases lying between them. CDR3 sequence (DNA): TGTGCTAGTGGCGTCAATCAGCCCCAGCATTTT. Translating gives CASGVNQPQHF.

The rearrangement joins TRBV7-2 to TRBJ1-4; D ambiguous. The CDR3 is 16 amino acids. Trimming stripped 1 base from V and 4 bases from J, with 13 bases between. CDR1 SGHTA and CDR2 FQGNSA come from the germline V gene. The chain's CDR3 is CASSLVPARLNEKLFF. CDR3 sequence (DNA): TGTGCCAGCAGCTTAGTCCCGGCCCGGCTTAATGAAAAACTGTTTTTT.

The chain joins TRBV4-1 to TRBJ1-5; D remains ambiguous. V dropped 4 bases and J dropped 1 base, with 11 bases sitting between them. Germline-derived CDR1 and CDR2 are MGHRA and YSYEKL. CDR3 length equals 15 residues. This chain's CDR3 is CASSPERLSNQPQHF. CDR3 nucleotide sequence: TGCGCCAGCAGCCCAGAGCGGCTGAGCAATCAGCCCCAGCATTTT.

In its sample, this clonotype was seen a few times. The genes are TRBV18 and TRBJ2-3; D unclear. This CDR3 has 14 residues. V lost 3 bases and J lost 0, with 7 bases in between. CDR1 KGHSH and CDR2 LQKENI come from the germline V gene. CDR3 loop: CASSPGFSTDTQYF. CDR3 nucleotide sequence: TGTGCCAGCTCACCGGGGTTTAGCACAGATACGCAGTATTTT.

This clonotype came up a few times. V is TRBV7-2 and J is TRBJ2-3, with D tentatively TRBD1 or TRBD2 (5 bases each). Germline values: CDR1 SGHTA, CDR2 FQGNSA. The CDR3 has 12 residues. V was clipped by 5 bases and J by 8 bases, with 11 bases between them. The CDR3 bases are TGTGCCAGCAGCCTACTTGGGGGTACGCAGTATTTT. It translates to CASSLLGGTQYF.

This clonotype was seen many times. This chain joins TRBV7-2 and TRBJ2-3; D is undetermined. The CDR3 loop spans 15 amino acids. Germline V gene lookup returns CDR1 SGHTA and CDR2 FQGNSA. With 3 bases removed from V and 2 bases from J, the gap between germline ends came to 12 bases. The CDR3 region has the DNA TGTGCCAGCAGCTTTCAAGGCGGTTTCACAGATACGCAGTATTTT. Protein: CASSFQGGFTDTQYF.

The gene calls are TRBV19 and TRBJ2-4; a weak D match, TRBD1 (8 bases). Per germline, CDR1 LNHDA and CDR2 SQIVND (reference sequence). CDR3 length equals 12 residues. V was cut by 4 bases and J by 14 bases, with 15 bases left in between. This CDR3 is CASSKGQAGEYF. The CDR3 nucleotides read TGTGCCAGTAGTAAGGGACAGGCGGGAGAGTACTTC.

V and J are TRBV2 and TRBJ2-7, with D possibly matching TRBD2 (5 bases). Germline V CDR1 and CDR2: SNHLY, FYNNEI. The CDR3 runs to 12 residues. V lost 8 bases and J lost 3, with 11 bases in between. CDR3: CASLGRVYEQYF. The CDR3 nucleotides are TGTGCCAGCCTGGGGAGAGTCTACGAGCAGTACTTC.

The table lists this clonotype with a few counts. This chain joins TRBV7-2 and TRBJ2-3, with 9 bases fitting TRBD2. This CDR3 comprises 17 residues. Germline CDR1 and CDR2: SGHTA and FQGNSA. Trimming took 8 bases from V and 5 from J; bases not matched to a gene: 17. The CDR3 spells CASGLFTIAGDKDTQYF. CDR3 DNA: TGTGCCAGCGGACTCTTTACTATAGCGGGAGACAAAGATACGCAGTATTTT.

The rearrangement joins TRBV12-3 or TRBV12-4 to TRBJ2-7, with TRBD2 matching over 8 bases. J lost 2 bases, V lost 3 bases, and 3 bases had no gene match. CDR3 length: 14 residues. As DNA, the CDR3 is TGTGCCAGCAGTTTTGGGACTAGTCCCTACGAGCAGTACTTC. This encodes CASSFGTSPYEQYF.

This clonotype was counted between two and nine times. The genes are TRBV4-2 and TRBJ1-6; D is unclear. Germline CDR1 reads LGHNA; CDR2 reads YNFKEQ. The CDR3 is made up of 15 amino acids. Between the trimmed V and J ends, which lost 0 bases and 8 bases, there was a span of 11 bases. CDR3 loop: CASSQDFDSYSPLHF. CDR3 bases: TGTGCCAGCAGCCAAGATTTCGACTCCTATTCACCCCTCCACTTT.

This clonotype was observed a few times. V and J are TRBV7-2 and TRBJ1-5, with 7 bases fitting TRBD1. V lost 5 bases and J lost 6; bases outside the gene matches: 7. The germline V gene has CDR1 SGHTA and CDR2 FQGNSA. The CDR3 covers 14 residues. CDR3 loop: CASSRDRAPQPQHF. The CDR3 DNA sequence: TGTGCCAGCAGCCGTGACAGGGCGCCTCAGCCCCAGCATTTT.

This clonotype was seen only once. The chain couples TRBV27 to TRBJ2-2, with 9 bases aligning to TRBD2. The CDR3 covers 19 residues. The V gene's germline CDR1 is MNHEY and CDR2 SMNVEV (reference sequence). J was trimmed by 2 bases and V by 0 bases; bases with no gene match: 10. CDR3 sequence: CASSLSPFSSGANTGELFF. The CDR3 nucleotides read TGTGCCAGCAGTTTATCCCCCTTTTCTAGCGGGGCAAACACCGGGGAGCTGTTTTTT.

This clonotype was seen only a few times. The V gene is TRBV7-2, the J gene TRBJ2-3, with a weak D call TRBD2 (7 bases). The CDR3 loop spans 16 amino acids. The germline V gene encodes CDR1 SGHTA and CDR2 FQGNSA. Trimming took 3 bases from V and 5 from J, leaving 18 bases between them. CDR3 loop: CASSFGGGGRIDTQYF. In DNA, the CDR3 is TGTGCCAGCAGCTTCGGTGGGGGGGGCCGGATAGATACGCAGTATTTT.